This T cell receptor (beta chain) was recorded in a study of T cells in Graves' hyperthyroidism and ophthalmopathy. V was shortened by 9 bases and J by 10 bases, with 16 bases between the two germline ends. This CDR3 has 13 residues. Findings and limits, study-wide: In simple terms, a model built on 13 V-J features told ophthalmopathy apart from stable hyperthyroidism.

Of note for this clonotype: As yet, its antigen is unknown.

There were TCR beta CDR3 regions amplified from RNA transcripts. The primer set for the first-round RT-PCR of the TCR CDR3 was HTBI. TCRdb re-derived calls from the multiplex PCR reads in MiXCR, one entry per CDR3 protein. This table holds roughly 500,000 distinct CDR3 sequences, about half found once. Patients were excluded for uncontrolled infection, other autoimmune disease, pregnancy or lactation. This sequence was found in an adult woman with Graves' disease, either hyperthyroidism or ophthalmopathy (not recorded which). The chain combines TRBV12-3 or TRBV12-4 with TRBJ1-6; possible D gene TRBD1, 6 bases. Sequencing input: peripheral blood or thyroid tissue (not recorded which). Here the CDR3 DNA reads TGTGCCAGTCACAGGGATGCAGTGTCACCCCTCCACTTT. Amino acid sequence: CASHRDAVSPLHF.